Listed below are T cell receptor beta chains from one sample, sequenced in a study of T-cell reconstitution after alpha-beta-depleted transplantation in children. TCRdb recomputed calls from the PCR reads with MiXCR, one row per CDR3 protein. The sample has approximately 490,000 distinct CDR3 sequences; roughly 10% are singletons. The starting material was PBMCs, obtained before TCRalphabeta/CD19-depleted stem cell transplant. The receptors come from a child younger than 10 with inherited bone marrow failure, due to receive a stem cell transplant. Each CDR3 is given with its conserved first and last residue. D genes are given only for firm matches. Some rows mark clone size as missing; the rest say once, few, many or name a class of expanded clone.

v_call,j_call,clone_size,d_call,cdr3_aa,cdr3_nt
TRBV5-1,TRBJ2-7,many,.,CASSLDLFYEQYF,TGCGCCAGCAGCTTGGATCTCTTCTACGAGCAGTACTTC
TRBV7-9,TRBJ2-7,many,.,CASSLTMGGEQYF,TGTGCCAGCAGCTTAACTATGGGTGGCGAGCAGTACTTC
TRBV19,TRBJ2-1,.,TRBD2,CASSPQSGLAGEQFF,TGTGCCAGTAGTCCTCAATCGGGACTAGCTGGGGAGCAGTTCTTC
TRBV11-2,TRBJ2-7,.,.,CASSLEGLRSYEQYF,TGTGCCAGCAGCTTAGAGGGGTTGCGGTCCTACGAGCAGTACTTC
TRBV29-1,TRBJ1-1,many,.,CSGLGRGNTEAFF,TGCAGCGGGTTGGGACGGGGGAACACTGAAGCTTTCTTT
TRBV12-3/TRBV12-4,TRBJ2-1,few,.,CASDRSVSYNEQFF,TGTGCCAGCGATCGTAGCGTCTCCTACAATGAGCAGTTCTTC
TRBV29-1,TRBJ2-2,once,.,CSVEVAGPGGELFF,TGCAGCGTTGAAGTTGCGGGGCCCGGGGGGGAGCTGTTTTTT
TRBV20-1,TRBJ1-1,few,.,CSASRQGSEAFF,TGCAGTGCTAGCAGGCAGGGTTCTGAAGCTTTCTTT
TRBV12-3/TRBV12-4,TRBJ2-7,many,.,CASSHLRERRGYEQYF,TGTGCCAGCAGTCACCTTCGGGAGCGGAGGGGATACGAGCAGTACTTC
TRBV5-1,TRBJ2-1,many,TRBD2,CASSSVAGGGNEQFF,TGCGCCAGCAGCTCGGTAGCGGGAGGGGGCAATGAGCAGTTCTTC
TRBV4-3,TRBJ1-1,many,.,CASSHGRGAGVEAFF,TGCGCCAGCAGCCATGGTCGGGGGGCAGGGGTTGAAGCTTTCTTT
TRBV7-8,TRBJ2-1,.,.,CASSSTGPVPSYNEQFF,TGTGCCAGCAGCTCGACAGGCCCTGTTCCTTCCTACAATGAGCAGTTCTTC
TRBV18,TRBJ1-2,few,TRBD1,CASSQGVGTDYGYTF,TGTGCCAGCTCGCAGGGCGTGGGGACAGACTATGGCTACACCTTC
TRBV5-1,TRBJ2-3,.,.,CASSSAVEWGSTDTQYF,TGCGCCAGCAGCTCCGCGGTTGAGTGGGGGAGCACAGATACGCAGTATTTT
TRBV4-2,TRBJ2-1,many,TRBD2,CASSQESGRFPYNEQFF,TGTGCCAGCAGCCAGGAAAGCGGGAGGTTCCCCTACAATGAGCAGTTCTTC
TRBV12-3/TRBV12-4,TRBJ2-1,few,TRBD2,CASSFSLAGPPYNEQFF,TGTGCCAGCAGTTTCTCACTAGCGGGGCCCCCTTACAATGAGCAGTTCTTC
TRBV7-9,TRBJ2-7,many,.,CASSSTTGSFYEQYF,TGTGCCAGCAGCTCCACGACTGGGTCCTTCTACGAGCAGTACTTC
TRBV7-8,TRBJ2-7,.,.,CASSFGSGPGGYEQYF,TGTGCCAGCAGCTTTGGAAGCGGACCTGGGGGTTACGAGCAGTACTTC
TRBV20-1,TRBJ2-1,many,TRBD2,CSADGGLAGESSYNEQFF,TGCAGTGCTGATGGTGGACTAGCGGGAGAGTCATCCTACAATGAGCAGTTCTTC
TRBV11-2,TRBJ2-7,.,.,CASSLKPHGRVGAYEQYF,TGTGCCAGCAGCTTAAAACCCCATGGGCGGGTAGGGGCCTACGAGCAGTACTTC
TRBV6-2/TRBV6-3,TRBJ2-1,few,TRBD2,CASSRFSGITYNEQFF,TGTGCCAGCAGTCGATTCAGCGGGATAACTTACAATGAGCAGTTCTTC
TRBV27,TRBJ2-1,many,.,CASSPPSGLAYNEQFF,TGTGCCAGCAGTCCTCCTTCGGGACTCGCATACAATGAGCAGTTCTTC
TRBV5-1,TRBJ2-2,many,TRBD2,CASSADLAGGNTGELFF,TGCGCCAGCAGCGCCGATCTAGCGGGAGGGAACACCGGGGAGCTGTTTTTT
TRBV4-3,TRBJ2-1,many,TRBD2,CASSQFRTSGIPYNEQFF,TGCGCCAGCAGCCAATTCCGGACTAGCGGGATCCCCTACAATGAGCAGTTCTTC
TRBV27,TRBJ1-1,.,TRBD1,CASITGGKGMNTEAFF,TGTGCCAGCATTACAGGGGGCAAGGGGATGAACACTGAAGCTTTCTTT
TRBV4-1,TRBJ2-1,few,.,CASSREGTVAYNEQFF,TGCGCCAGCAGCCGGGAAGGCACGGTGGCCTACAATGAGCAGTTCTTC
TRBV11-2,TRBJ2-1,medium-sized,.,CASSLAVGMQFF,TGTGCCAGCAGCTTAGCGGTTGGAATGCAGTTCTTC
TRBV5-1,TRBJ2-4,many,.,CASSLEQDPKNIQYF,TGCGCCAGCAGCTTGGAACAGGACCCAAAAAACATTCAGTACTTC
TRBV25-1,TRBJ2-6,many,.,CASSGLPGANVLTF,TGTGCCAGCAGTGGACTCCCGGGGGCCAACGTCCTGACTTTC
TRBV3-1,TRBJ1-2,many,.,CASSQEPRAIYGYTF,TGTGCCAGCAGCCAAGAGCCGAGGGCGATCTATGGCTACACCTTC
TRBV6-2/TRBV6-3,TRBJ1-6,many,TRBD1,CASSSGGGSPLHF,TGTGCCAGCAGTTCAGGGGGCGGATCACCCCTCCACTTT
TRBV18,TRBJ2-5,many,.,CASSPWDGETQYF,TGTGCCAGCTCACCTTGGGACGGAGAGACCCAGTACTTC
TRBV6-5,TRBJ1-4,many,.,CASSYGARHREKLFF,TGTGCCAGCAGTTACGGGGCGCGGCATCGGGAAAAACTGTTTTTT
TRBV20-1,TRBJ1-2,many,.,CSSGAGYGYTF,TGCAGTTCGGGGGCGGGCTATGGCTACACCTTC
TRBV20-1,TRBJ2-7,few,TRBD2,CSARDQGTSGTLTSYEQYF,TGCAGTGCTAGAGATCAAGGGACTAGCGGGACGTTAACCTCCTACGAGCAGTACTTC
TRBV20-1,TRBJ2-3,.,.,CSARGRIGQGGIHSTDTQYF,TGCAGTGCTAGAGGAAGGATCGGGCAAGGGGGAATTCACAGCACAGATACGCAGTATTTT
TRBV6-1,TRBJ1-2,.,.,CASSKHNYGYTF,TGTGCCAGCAGTAAACATAACTATGGCTACACCTTC
TRBV20-1,TRBJ2-7,many,TRBD2,CSATTSETYEQYF,TGCAGTGCAACTACTAGCGAGACCTACGAGCAGTACTTC
TRBV9,TRBJ2-7,many,.,CASSVSPVLSYEQYF,TGTGCCAGCAGCGTAAGTCCCGTGCTCTCCTACGAGCAGTACTTC
TRBV7-2,TRBJ1-6,many,.,CASSLVSQSRSPLHF,TGTGCCAGCAGCTTAGTGTCTCAATCCAGGTCACCCCTCCACTTT
TRBV21-1,TRBJ2-7,many,.,CASSKPRLVSNRWRSGVEQYF,TGTGCCAGCAGCAAACCCCGTTTAGTATCGAACCGGTGGAGATCAGGGGTGGAGCAGTACTTC
TRBV30,TRBJ2-7,.,.,CAWSAGVSYEQYF,TGTGCCTGGAGCGCAGGGGTCTCCTACGAGCAGTACTTC
TRBV27,TRBJ2-3,many,.,CASSLHTSTDTQYF,TGTGCCAGCAGTTTACACACTAGCACAGATACGCAGTATTTT
TRBV5-1,TRBJ2-7,many,TRBD1,CASSLNPSAGTGRNEQYF,TGCGCCAGCAGCTTAAACCCTAGCGCCGGGACAGGACGGAACGAGCAGTACTTC
TRBV29-1,TRBJ1-2,many,.,CSVPETGRTNYGYTF,TGCAGCGTTCCTGAGACGGGCCGGACTAACTATGGCTACACCTTC
TRBV7-9,TRBJ2-5,many,.,CASSLAGDGTQYF,TGTGCCAGCAGCTTAGCGGGCGACGGGACCCAGTACTTC
TRBV6-5,TRBJ2-5,many,TRBD1,CASSYGQGKGETQYF,TGTGCCAGCAGTTACGGACAGGGCAAAGGGGAGACCCAGTACTTC
TRBV12-3/TRBV12-4,TRBJ2-1,few,TRBD2,CASSFGGGRNDEQFF,TGTGCCAGCAGCTTTGGGGGAGGGCGGAATGATGAGCAGTTCTTC
TRBV6-5,TRBJ1-1,many,.,CASSYLTSNTEAFF,TGTGCCAGCAGTTATTTAACGTCGAACACTGAAGCTTTCTTT
TRBV5-1,TRBJ2-5,many,TRBD2,CASSLSGGEETQYF,TGCGCCAGCAGCTTGTCTGGGGGGGAAGAGACCCAGTACTTC
TRBV27,TRBJ2-2,many,.,CASSLYYTGELFF,TGTGCCAGCAGTCTCTATTACACCGGGGAGCTGTTTTTT
TRBV7-8,TRBJ2-7,many,.,CASSFVSYEQYF,TGTGCCAGCAGCTTCGTATCCTACGAGCAGTACTTC
TRBV18,TRBJ2-1,.,TRBD2,CASSPYEVLAGNPHEQFF,TGTGCCAGCTCACCCTACGAGGTGCTAGCGGGAAATCCCCATGAGCAGTTCTTC
TRBV13,TRBJ2-1,many,.,CASTSISSYNEQFF,TGTGCCAGCACCAGCATTTCGTCGTACAATGAGCAGTTCTTC
TRBV5-1,TRBJ2-1,many,TRBD2,CASSPGLAGGPGFF,TGCGCCAGCAGCCCAGGATTAGCGGGAGGGCCGGGTTTCTTC